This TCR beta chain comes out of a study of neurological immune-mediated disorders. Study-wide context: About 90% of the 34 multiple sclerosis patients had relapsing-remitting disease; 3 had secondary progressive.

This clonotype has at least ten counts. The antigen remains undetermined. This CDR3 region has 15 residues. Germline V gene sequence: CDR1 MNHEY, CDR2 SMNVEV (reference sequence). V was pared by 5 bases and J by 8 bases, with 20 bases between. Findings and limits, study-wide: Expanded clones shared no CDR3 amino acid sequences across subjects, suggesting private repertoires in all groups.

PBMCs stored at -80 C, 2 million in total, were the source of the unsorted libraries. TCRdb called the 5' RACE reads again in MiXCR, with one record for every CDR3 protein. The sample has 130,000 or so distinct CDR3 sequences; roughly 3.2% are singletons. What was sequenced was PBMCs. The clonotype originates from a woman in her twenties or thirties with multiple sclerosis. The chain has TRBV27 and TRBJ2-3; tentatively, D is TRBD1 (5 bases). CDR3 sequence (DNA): TGTGCCAGCAGTGCCCAACCTCTTACAGGCGGTACGCAGTATTTT. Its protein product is CASSAQPLTGGTQYF.